The 21 T cell receptor beta chains below were found in one sample sequenced in a study of T cell responses to AZD1222 COVID-19 vaccine. Produced via immunoSEQ multiplex PCR; TCRdb's table is partial and in-frame only. The profile shows 120,000 to 150,000 clones, roughly 87% of them singletons. The source material was peripheral blood, sampled 28 days after the second dose of the MenACWY control vaccine. The receptors come from an adult who received the MenACWY meningococcal vaccine as a control.

V and J are TRBV14 and TRBJ1-2; D call uncertain. There are 13 residues in the CDR3. Per germline, CDR1 SGHDN and CDR2 FVKESK. V was trimmed by 4 bases and J by 1 base, leaving 7 bases between them. DNA for the CDR3: TGTGCCAGCAGCCTACAGCGTAACTATGGCTACACCTTC. Its protein product is CASSLQRNYGYTF. Full variable domain (rest looked up from reference TRBV14 and TRBJ1-2): EAGVTQFPSHSVIEKGQTVTLRCDPISGHDNLYWYRRVMGKEIKFLLHFVKESKQDESGMPNNRFLAERTGGTYSTLKVQPAELEDSGVYFCASSLQRNYGYTFGSGTRLTVV.

Concerning this clone: The junction departs from germline at one end; a sequencing error may be responsible. J is TRBJ1-1 and V is TRBV4-1, with D possibly being TRBD1 (6 bases). The germline V gene encodes CDR1 MGHRA and CDR2 YSYEKL. The length of the CDR3 is 15 residues. The CDR3 DNA reads TGCGCCGGCAGCCAATTGATCGGGGGCGGCACTGAAGCTTTCTTT. It translates to CAGSQLIGGGTEAFF.

This clone was counted once. V is TRBV21-1 and J is TRBJ1-2; TRBD1 is the table's D call and was not checked against the DNA. TRBV21-1 corresponds to a pseudogene. The CDR3 has 19 residues. In DNA, the CDR3 is TGTGCCAGCAGCAAAGCAAGCCGGGACAGGGTCAGGGCTAACTATGGCTACACCTTC. Residues: CASSKASRDRVRANYGYTF.

V and J are TRBV6-5 and TRBJ2-1; 12 nucleotides agree with TRBD2. CDR1 and CDR2 from the germline V gene are MNHEY and SVGAGI. With V trimmed by 8 bases and J by 10 bases, 12 bases remained unmatched. The CDR3 has 15 amino acids. The CDR3 nucleotides read TGTGCCAGCTACCCGGGACTAGCGGGCTCAGGGGAGCAGTTCTTC. As protein: CASYPGLAGSGEQFF.

This chain joins TRBV7-9 and TRBJ2-3; the D call may be TRBD1 or TRBD2 (5 bases each). Between the trimmed V and J ends, which lost 10 bases and 4 bases, there was a span of 21 bases. CDR1 and CDR2 (germline): SEHNR, FQNEAQ (reference sequence). The CDR3 consists of 15 residues. This chain's CDR3 is CANGLGVEIADTQYF. The CDR3 DNA reads as TGTGCCAACGGATTGGGGGTCGAAATCGCAGATACGCAGTATTTT.

This chain connects TRBV5-5 to TRBJ1-5; D uncertain. CDR1 is SGHKS and CDR2 is YYEKEE in the germline V gene (reference sequence). The V gene lost 2 bases and the J gene lost 0 bases, with 9 bases spanning the gap. This CDR3 has 15 residues. In DNA, the CDR3 is TGTGCCAGCAGCTTTTCAGGCGATAGCAATCAGCCCCAGCATTTT. It translates to CASSFSGDSNQPQHF.

Here the CDR3 reads CASSVDGFKDTQYF. CDR3 DNA: TGTGCCAGCAGCGTAGATGGTTTTAAAGATACGCAGTATTTT. This chain connects TRBV9 to TRBJ2-3; no clear D. Germline V gene data show CDR1 as SGDLS and CDR2 as YYNGEE. V shed 0 bases and J shed 5 bases, with 10 bases lying between them. The CDR3 runs 14 residues.

The V and J genes are TRBV3-1 (or the pseudogene TRBV3-2) and TRBJ2-1, with 13 bases matching TRBD2. V gave up 4 bases and J gave up 5 bases; unmatched junction bases: 2. The germline CDR1 and CDR2 sequences are LGHDT and YNNKEL (reference sequence). The CDR3 length is 15 residues. The CDR3 reads CASSPTSGGDNEQFF. The CDR3 DNA is TGTGCCAGCAGCCCCACTAGCGGGGGGGACAATGAGCAGTTCTTC.

The V call is TRBV18, the J call TRBJ1-6; D uncertain. Germline values: CDR1 KGHSH, CDR2 LQKENI. This CDR3 is built from 15 residues. V gave up 1 base and J gave up 7 bases, with 11 bases separating them. CDR3 in DNA: TGTGCCAGCTCACCACTCATCCAGCGGAATTCACCCCTCCACTTT. This translates into CASSPLIQRNSPLHF.

The V gene is TRBV6-6, the J gene TRBJ2-1; maybe TRBD1 (6 bases). V dropped 5 bases and J dropped 0 bases, with 11 bases sitting between them. This CDR3 contains 15 residues. Germline lookup yields CDR1 MNHNY and CDR2 SVGAGI (reference sequence). Here the CDR3 DNA reads TGTGCCAGCAGTGTCACAGGGAGCTCCTACAATGAGCAGTTCTTC. This translates into CASSVTGSSYNEQFF.

This chain links TRBV7-2 with TRBJ2-1; 11 bases are a match to TRBD2. The germline CDR1 and CDR2 sequences are SGHTA and FQGNSA. With V trimmed by 1 base and J by 9 bases, 8 bases remained unmatched. The length of the CDR3 is 16 residues. CDR3 protein: CASSLDWASGRTEQFF. The CDR3 region has the DNA TGTGCCAGCAGCTTAGACTGGGCTAGCGGGAGGACTGAGCAGTTCTTC.

The chain has TRBV27 and TRBJ2-7; D unclear. The CDR3 length is 14 residues. V dropped 5 bases and J dropped 2 bases, with 13 bases sitting between them. Germline values: CDR1 MNHEY, CDR2 SMNVEV (reference sequence). The CDR3 DNA reads as TGTGCCAGCAGTCCAAATACAGAGACCTACGAGCAGTACTTC. Its protein is CASSPNTETYEQYF.

The chain joins TRBV9 to TRBJ2-7; 9 bases fit TRBD1. Trimming at V came to 1 base and at J to 1 base, leaving 3 bases not matched to a gene. Germline V gene sequence: CDR1 SGDLS, CDR2 YYNGEE. This CDR3 has 15 residues. CDR3 sequence (DNA): TGTGCCAGCAGCGTATCCGGGACAGGGTCCTACGAGCAGTACTTC. The encoded protein is CASSVSGTGSYEQYF.

This chain links TRBV6-5 with TRBJ1-5; TRBD1 is a possible D gene (5 bases). The CDR3 runs to 16 residues. Trimming removed 2 bases from V and 0 bases from J, with 11 bases in between. The germline V gene has CDR1 MNHEY and CDR2 SVGAGI. The CDR3 DNA reads TGTGCCAGCAGTTACCCGACAGAGTATAGCAATCAGCCCCAGCATTTT. Its translation: CASSYPTEYSNQPQHF.

This sequence joins TRBV28 and TRBJ1-1, with a tentative D call TRBD1 (5 bases). Germline CDR1 MDHEN, CDR2 SYDVKM. The V end lost 6 bases, the J end lost 0 bases, and 11 bases lay between the germline ends. CDR3 length: 14 residues. CDR3 sequence reads: CASRPSTVNTEAFF. The CDR3 nucleotides read TGTGCCAGCAGACCATCGACAGTGAACACTGAAGCTTTCTTT.

The J gene is TRBJ2-3, the V gene TRBV6-2 or TRBV6-3; D gene unclear. Trimming took off 6 bases at V and 4 bases at J, with 11 bases between the two ends. The CDR3 is made up of 13 amino acids. Germline assignment: CDR1 MNHEY and CDR2 SVGEGT. The CDR3 DNA sequence: TGTGCCAGCAGCCCCTCCTGGGCAGATACGCAGTATTTT. As protein: CASSPSWADTQYF.

CDR3 residues: CASSLQGSGYTF. CDR3 in DNA: TGTGCCAGCAGCCTACAGGGAAGTGGCTACACCTTC. This chain links TRBV3-1 (or the pseudogene TRBV3-2) with TRBJ1-2, with TRBD1 as a possible D gene (6 bases). Germline V gene lookup returns CDR1 LGHDT and CDR2 YNNKEL (reference sequence). This CDR3 spans 12 amino acids. Trimming shortened V by 4 bases and J by 7 bases, and 10 bases separated the two germline ends.

The rearrangement joins TRBV11-3 to TRBJ2-3; D gene unclear. V was cut by 6 bases and J by 2 bases, with 9 bases left in between. CDR1 is SGHNT, CDR2 YENEEA, per germline. The CDR3 sequence is 13 residues long. The CDR3, as DNA: TGTGCCAGCAGGTTACTTGACACAGATACGCAGTATTTT. Amino acid sequence: CASRLLDTDTQYF.

The chain joins TRBV6-2 or TRBV6-3 to TRBJ1-3; 8 bases fit TRBD1. Germline CDR1 MNHEY, CDR2 SVGEGT. V trimming: 6 bases; J trimming: 0 bases; junction bases outside the gene matches: 4. CDR3 length: 15 amino acids. The CDR3 nucleotides are TGTGCCAGCAGCTCGGGACAGGACTCTGGAAACACCATATATTTT. The encoded protein is CASSSGQDSGNTIYF.

This clone was found a few times. The chain combines TRBV7-8 with TRBJ1-4; 9 nucleotides agree with TRBD1. The CDR3 totals 14 residues. Per germline, CDR1 SGHVS and CDR2 FQNEAQ. V lost 5 bases, J lost 7 bases, and 5 bases stayed unmatched. CDR3 in amino acids: CASSATGGTEKLFF. The CDR3 coding sequence is TGTGCCAGCAGCGCGACAGGGGGGACTGAAAAACTGTTTTTT.

The gene calls are TRBV3-1 (or the pseudogene TRBV3-2) and TRBJ2-6; TRBD1 matches 7 bases. The V segment lost 3 bases and the J segment 0 bases; nucleotides outside the gene matches: 11. This CDR3 spans 19 amino acids. Germline lookup yields CDR1 LGHDT and CDR2 YNNKEL (reference sequence). CDR3 nucleotide sequence: TGTGCCAGCAGCCAGAACGGTCCGGGACAGAGCTCTGGGGCCAACGTCCTGACTTTC. Amino acids: CASSQNGPGQSSGANVLTF.